These 4 T cell receptor beta chains came from one sample sequenced in a study of CD8+ T cells in alopecia areata. RNA extraction was followed by reverse transcription into cDNA, which acted as the sequencing template. Profiling relied on immunoSEQ multiplex PCR, and the TCRdb table lists in-frame clones only, not all of them. Among roughly 190,000 clones listed, 45% to 75% were seen once. Treatment noted: oral pan-JAK inhibitor, 5-10 mg twice daily. The material was CD4+ T cells sorted from blood, obtained at week 4, from a patient treated with tofacitinib. Receptors were obtained from a human donor with alopecia areata.

This clone was picked up a small number of times. The chain is built from TRBV29-1 and TRBJ2-1, with D hard to call. Germline CDR1 reads SQVTM; CDR2 reads ANQGSEA. CDR3 size: 13 residues. Trimming took off 0 bases at V and 9 bases at J, with 12 bases between the two ends. The CDR3 DNA follows: TGCAGCGTTGAAGATCACTCCCGAATTGAGCAGTTCTTC. It specifies CSVEDHSRIEQFF.

This clone was counted a few times. The CDR3 nucleotides read TGTGCCTGGAGTGTACCGAGACTAGCGGGAGGACTTACTAGCACAGATACGCAGTATTTT. It codes for CAWSVPRLAGGLTSTDTQYF. The chain has TRBV30 and TRBJ2-3; TRBD2 matches 13 bases. The CDR3 loop spans 20 amino acids. V was clipped by 0 bases and J by 0 bases; unmatched bases: 12. Germline V gives CDR1 GTSNPN, CDR2 SVGIG (reference sequence).

The chain combines TRBV30 with TRBJ1-2, with a possible D match to TRBD1 (5 bases). The germline V gene has CDR1 GTSNPN and CDR2 SVGIG (reference sequence). Trimming took off 4 bases at V and 2 bases at J, with 14 bases between the two ends. This CDR3 comprises 14 residues. The CDR3 spells CAWNRPGENYGYTF. The CDR3, as DNA: TGTGCCTGGAACCGGCCGGGGGAAAACTATGGCTACACCTTC. Full variable domain (rest looked up from reference TRBV30 and TRBJ1-2): SQTIHQWPATLVQPVGSPLSLECTVEGTSNPNLYWYRQAAGRGLQLLFYSVGIGQISSEVPQNLSASRPQDRQFILSSKKLLLSDSGFYLCAWNRPGENYGYTFGSGTRLTVV.

The rearrangement links TRBV7-2 to TRBJ2-1; tentative D call: TRBD2 (6 bases). Germline-derived CDR1 and CDR2 are SGHTA and FQGNSA. The CDR3 has 15 amino acids. The germline V and J ends were trimmed by 1 base and 12 bases, with 19 bases remaining between them. The CDR3 sequence is CASSLEGLLETRQFF. The CDR3 coding sequence is TGTGCCAGCAGCTTAGAGGGACTCTTGGAGACTCGGCAGTTCTTC.